The 10 T cell receptor beta chains below all came from one sample that was sequenced in a study of T-cell reconstitution after alpha-beta-depleted transplantation in children. Unique molecular identifiers were used to barcode this TCRbeta library. TCRdb processed the PCR reads anew with MiXCR; each CDR3 protein has one entry. The table lists 280,000 or so distinct CDR3 sequences, roughly 11% of them singletons. The source material was peripheral blood, sampled 180 days after TCRalphabeta/CD19-depleted stem cell transplant. The receptors derive from a male patient aged 2-9 years who had a stem cell transplant for chronic granulomatous disease, so the T cells may come from the graft donor.

This clonotype was counted between two and nine times. The V call is TRBV19, the J call TRBJ1-2; D remains ambiguous. This CDR3 has 12 residues. The germline gives CDR1 LNHDA, CDR2 SQIVND (reference sequence). Deletions cut 7 bases from V and 3 bases from J, with 9 bases between. CDR3: CASTGEDYGYTF. For the CDR3, the DNA is TGTGCCAGTACTGGCGAGGACTATGGCTACACCTTC.

This clonotype turned up a few times. V usage is TRBV24-1 and J usage is TRBJ2-7; weak D call: TRBD2 (6 bases). Germline values: CDR1 KGHDR, CDR2 SFDVKD. Between the trimmed V and J ends, which lost 4 bases and 3 bases, there was a span of 12 bases. This CDR3 spans 14 amino acids. The CDR3 protein is CATSDGGGDYEQYF. The CDR3 DNA reads as TGTGCCACCAGTGACGGCGGCGGGGACTACGAGCAGTACTTC.

Many counts were recorded for this clonotype. This chain joins TRBV28 and TRBJ2-1; 10 bases align to TRBD2. The J segment lost 1 base and the V segment lost 5 bases, leaving 5 bases of the junction unmatched. The germline V gene has CDR1 MDHEN and CDR2 SYDVKM. The CDR3 spans 16 residues. CDR3 protein: CASSPPLAGSYNEQFF. In nucleotides, the CDR3 is TGTGCCAGCAGTCCCCCACTAGCGGGATCCTACAATGAGCAGTTCTTC.

With regard to this clonotype: A much larger clone differs from this one at a single base, so this may be a read error. The chain combines TRBV28 with TRBJ2-1; D unclear. The CDR3 loop spans 15 amino acids. From germline, CDR1 is MDHEN and CDR2 SYDVKM. CDR3 bases: TGTGCCTGCAGTTTACCCCCTCGCCTCGGCAATGAGCAGTTCTTC. Translation: CACSLPPRLGNEQFF.

This clonotype was detected many times. CDR3 sequence (DNA): TGCGCCAGCAGCTTGGCGGCGGGAGCAACCAATGAGCAGTTCTTC. This codes for CASSLAAGATNEQFF. The chain combines TRBV5-1 with TRBJ2-1; 7 bases match TRBD2. CDR1 SGHRS and CDR2 YFSETQ come from the germline V gene. This CDR3 spans 15 amino acids. V lost 0 bases, J lost 6 bases, and 6 bases stayed unmatched.

This clonotype has ten or more counts. The chain employs TRBV29-1 and TRBJ2-1; the D is unclear. Germline CDR1 is SQVTM and CDR2 is ANQGSEA. CDR3 length: 15 amino acids. V gave up 1 base and J gave up 1 base, with 11 bases separating them. CDR3 in DNA: TGCAGCGTTGAAGCCCCGACGGATTCCTACAATGAGCAGTTCTTC. It specifies CSVEAPTDSYNEQFF.

This clonotype has ten or more counts. The CDR3 reads CASSSDRVPTGELFF. The CDR3 coding sequence is TGCGCCAGCAGCTCGGACAGGGTACCCACCGGGGAGCTGTTTTTT. V and J are TRBV5-1 and TRBJ2-2; 8 nucleotides align to TRBD1. J gave up 4 bases and V 3 bases, and 5 bases lay outside the gene matches. The length of the CDR3 is 15 residues. Germline V CDR1 and CDR2: SGHRS, YFSETQ.

This clonotype was picked up many times. The chain links TRBV20-1 to TRBJ1-5; D is unclear. This CDR3 has 11 residues. V lost 3 bases and J lost 9, with 9 bases in between. The germline V gene encodes CDR1 DFQATT and CDR2 SNEGSKA (reference sequence). The DNA of the CDR3 is TGCAGTGCTAGTGAGTGGGGGCCCCAGCATTTT. Its translation: CSASEWGPQHF.

Ten or more counts support this clonotype. This chain joins TRBV3-1 and TRBJ2-3, with D perhaps matching TRBD1 (5 bases). Trimming removed 1 base at V and 4 bases at J, with 15 bases between. Germline CDR1 is LGHDT and CDR2 is YNNKEL (reference sequence). The CDR3 totals 16 residues. CDR3 region: CASSQAGPRTSDTQYF. In nucleotides, the CDR3 is TGTGCCAGCAGCCAAGCAGGGCCCAGGACATCAGATACGCAGTATTTT.

This clonotype has at least ten counts. This chain uses TRBV5-1 with TRBJ2-7; D perhaps matches TRBD1 (6 bases). Germline CDR1 and CDR2: SGHRS and YFSETQ. Trimming left V 2 bases short and J 5 bases short, with 11 bases between. The CDR3 is made up of 13 amino acids. CDR3 in DNA: TGCGCCAGCAGCTTTACAAACAGGGACGAGCAGTACTTC. Its protein product is CASSFTNRDEQYF.